This TCR beta chain was recorded in a study of T cells after somatic rescue of genetic block (TCRdb year 2020). Regarding the study in general: What the study looked at was long-term robustness, specifically in a T-cell system that came about through somatic rescue of a genetic block in T-cell development.

The CDR3 contains 16 residues, cysteine and phenylalanine counted. CDR3 DNA is the only sequence kept; it has 48 bases, read in frame from the first base. V has 3 bases trimmed and J has 4 bases trimmed; junction bases matching no gene number 11. For CDR1 and CDR2, the germline V gene lists MDHEN and SYDVKM. The library was prepared using the immunoSEQ multiplex PCR assay. The clones in this table, taken by TCRdb from immuneACCESS, are in-frame only. Not every clone is retained; where verified, under half of the shortfall comes from an unresolved V gene, and the cause of the rest is unknown. The sample table holds tens of thousands of clones, of which just under 95% were seen once. The ten largest make up roughly 3% of the sample. For this clone: Its antigen is not yet known. No base quality values were provided; no much bigger clone lies one nucleotide off.

What was sequenced was peripheral blood mononuclear cells (PBMCs). The chain couples TRBV28 to TRBJ1-1, and 7 junctional nucleotides match TRBD1. The clonotype was recovered from a man aged 35 to 55. Here is the DNA: TGTGCCAGCAGTTTCATTACCGGGACAGTGGGCACTGAAGCTTTCTTT. Its amino acids are CASSFITGTVGTEAFF.